These 18 T cell receptor beta chains were all obtained from the same sample, sequenced in a study of shared clonotypes between healthy human individuals. Naive CD8 populations comprised CD45RO-negative cells positively selected for CCR7, excluding terminally differentiated effector memory CD45RA+ cells. Produced via immunoSEQ multiplex PCR; TCRdb's table is partial and in-frame only. The table records about 2.2 million clones, just over 90% of them present only once. Sequencing was performed on naive CD8+ T cells from PBMCs. The receptor set was obtained from a man between 18 and 29 years old in good health. Some clones in this sample may be carry-over from other donors' samples.

This sequence joins TRBV5-1 and TRBJ2-1, with 13 bases aligning to TRBD2. CDR1 and CDR2 from the germline V gene are SGHRS and YFSETQ. CDR3 length: 16 residues. V was clipped by 4 bases and J by 3 bases; unmatched bases: 4. CDR3 amino acids: CASSLGLAGFYNEQFF. The CDR3 DNA reads TGCGCCAGCAGCCTGGGACTAGCGGGATTCTACAATGAGCAGTTCTTC.

CDR3 nucleotides: TGTGCCAGCAGTGAACTAGCGGGATTTCAAGAGACCCAGTACTTC. This codes for CASSELAGFQETQYF. V usage is TRBV27 and J usage is TRBJ2-5; TRBD2 matches at 10 bases. J was trimmed by 2 bases and V by 5 bases; bases with no gene match: 5. Per the germline V gene, CDR1 is MNHEY and CDR2 is SMNVEV (reference sequence). The CDR3 has 15 residues.

This rearrangement joins TRBV19 to TRBJ1-5; no clear D. The CDR3 consists of 13 residues. The V and J ends lost 5 bases and 4 bases respectively, with 9 bases between them. Per germline, CDR1 LNHDA and CDR2 SQIVND (reference sequence). The CDR3 DNA sequence: TGTGCCAGTAGTGAAACAGCGAATCAGCCCCAGCATTTT. It codes for CASSETANQPQHF.

The chain combines TRBV27 with TRBJ2-3; TRBD2 matches 7 bases. The CDR3 extends over 15 amino acids. V shed 0 bases, J shed 1 base, and the junction held 1 base outside the gene matches. Germline CDR1 is MNHEY and CDR2 is SMNVEV (reference sequence). CDR3 coding DNA: TGTGCCAGCAGTTTATCGAGCGGGGGCACAGATACGCAGTATTTT. It translates to CASSLSSGGTDTQYF.

The chain joins TRBV7-8 to TRBJ2-1; possibly TRBD1 or TRBD2 for D (5 bases each). The germline V gene encodes CDR1 SGHVS and CDR2 FQNEAQ. The CDR3 totals 15 residues. V was shortened by 4 bases and J by 7 bases, with 17 bases between the two germline ends. In DNA, the CDR3 is TGTGCCAGCAGCTGGGGCGCCGGGTGGGAGAATGAGCAGTTCTTC. Protein: CASSWGAGWENEQFF.

The chain recombines TRBV10-2 with TRBJ1-1; D unclear. V dropped 10 bases and J dropped 0 bases, with 12 bases sitting between them. CDR1 and CDR2 (germline): WSHSY, SAAADI. The CDR3 spans 13 residues. The CDR3 protein is CATTEFMNTEAFF. The DNA of the CDR3 is TGCGCCACGACTGAGTTTATGAACACTGAAGCTTTCTTT.

The rearrangement joins TRBV6-1 to TRBJ1-5; D is perhaps TRBD1 (5 bases). CDR1 MNHNS and CDR2 SASEGT come from the germline V gene. Trimming removed 0 bases at V and 7 bases at J, with 19 bases between. The CDR3 totals 17 residues. The CDR3 DNA follows: TGTGCCAGCAGTGAAGCGGGCCCGGGGCCCGTATGGCAGCCCCAGCATTTT. This encodes CASSEAGPGPVWQPQHF.

In the case of this clone: The sample has other DNA sequences that encode this CDR3 too. The chain employs TRBV9 and TRBJ1-1, with D maybe TRBD1 (5 bases). V was clipped by 0 bases and J by 5 bases, with 8 bases between them. This CDR3 has 13 residues. Germline assignment: CDR1 SGDLS and CDR2 YYNGEE. CDR3 amino acids: CASSVGGTTEAFF. The DNA for the CDR3 is TGTGCCAGCAGCGTAGGAGGGACTACTGAAGCTTTCTTT. Combining the CDR3 with reference TRBV9 and TRBJ1-1 gives the whole variable domain DSGVTQTPKHLITATGQRVTLRCSPRSGDLSVYWYQQSLDQGLQFLIQYYNGEERAKGNILERFSAQQFPDLHSELNLSSLELGDSALYFCASSVGGTTEAFFGQGTRLTVV.

The chain links TRBV5-5 to TRBJ1-2, with a weak D call TRBD1 (5 bases). The germline V and J ends were trimmed by 4 bases and 1 base, with 14 bases remaining between them. Germline-derived CDR1 and CDR2 are SGHKS and YYEKEE (reference sequence). The CDR3 length is 15 residues. The CDR3 sequence: CASSHPLQGNYGYTF. CDR3 bases: TGTGCCAGCAGCCACCCACTTCAGGGTAACTATGGCTACACCTTC.

With regard to this clone: The sample carries other DNA sequences with the same CDR3. The chain joins TRBV9 to TRBJ2-1; the D call may be TRBD1 or TRBD2 (5 bases each). V was trimmed by 0 bases and J by 0 bases, leaving 10 bases between them. Germline V lookup: CDR1 SGDLS, CDR2 YYNGEE. This CDR3 has 16 amino acids. The CDR3 DNA sequence: TGTGCCAGCAGCGTAGCCGGGACCTCCTCCTACAATGAGCAGTTCTTC. Translation gives CASSVAGTSSYNEQFF.

This chain uses TRBV6-1 with TRBJ2-7, with 8 bases matching TRBD1. This CDR3 region has 16 residues. The germline V gene has CDR1 MNHNS and CDR2 SASEGT. V shed 4 bases and J 4 bases; nucleotides not matched to a gene: 12. The CDR3 DNA is TGTGCCAGCAGTGGAGAGACAGGGGTACCTGGGTACGAGCAGTACTTC. Translating gives CASSGETGVPGYEQYF.

This sequence joins TRBV7-9 and TRBJ2-3, with 10 bases that match TRBD1. This CDR3 region has 17 residues. V trimming: 5 bases; J trimming: 2 bases; junction bases outside the gene matches: 10. CDR1 and CDR2 from the germline V gene are SEHNR and FQNEAQ (reference sequence). The CDR3 DNA reads TGTGCCAGCAGCGACCGCAGGGACAGGGGAAACACAGATACGCAGTATTTT. Amino acid sequence: CASSDRRDRGNTDTQYF.

This chain uses TRBV4-3 with TRBJ2-1, with 10 positions matching TRBD1. CDR1 and CDR2 from the germline V gene are LGHNA and YSLEER. V lost 3 bases, J lost 7 bases, and 9 bases stayed unmatched. The CDR3 contains 16 residues. CDR3 coding DNA: TGCGCCAGCAGCCAGGTGACAGGGGGCCCATGGAATGAGCAGTTCTTC. It encodes CASSQVTGGPWNEQFF.

The genes are TRBV29-1 and TRBJ2-3, with D possibly matching TRBD2 (6 bases). The CDR3 is made up of 13 amino acids. Germline V gives CDR1 SQVTM, CDR2 ANQGSEA. V shed 7 bases and J shed 2 bases, with 13 bases lying between them. The CDR3 sequence is CSGRLGDTDTQYF. CDR3 sequence (DNA): TGCAGCGGGAGACTAGGGGACACAGATACGCAGTATTTT.

A word on this clone: The sample has other DNA sequences that encode this CDR3 too. V is TRBV27 and J is TRBJ2-1, with unresolved D. The germline CDR1 and CDR2 sequences are MNHEY and SMNVEV (reference sequence). There are 15 residues in the CDR3. V lost 3 bases and J lost 0, with 9 bases in between. CDR3 sequence (DNA): TGTGCCAGCAGTTTTGGTGTAAGCTCCTACAATGAGCAGTTCTTC. Protein product: CASSFGVSSYNEQFF.

This clone showed up just once. J is TRBJ2-3 and V is TRBV5-6; weak D call: TRBD2 (6 bases). Germline CDR1 and CDR2: SGHDT and YYEEEE. There are 13 residues in the CDR3. V was trimmed by 1 base and J by 6 bases, leaving 9 bases between them. The CDR3, as DNA: TGTGCCAGCAGCTTGAAACTAGCTGATACGCAGTATTTT. Its protein is CASSLKLADTQYF.

The chain uses TRBV7-9 and TRBJ2-5; D gene uncertain. V was clipped by 5 bases and J by 5 bases, with 15 bases between them. This CDR3 has 14 residues. Germline CDR1 reads SEHNR; CDR2 reads FQNEAQ (reference sequence). The CDR3 sequence is CASSPPALLETQYF. CDR3 DNA sequence: TGTGCCAGCAGCCCTCCGGCGCTGTTGGAGACCCAGTACTTC.

The rearrangement uses TRBV7-9 and TRBJ2-7; D is ambiguous. Per germline, CDR1 SEHNR and CDR2 FQNEAQ (reference sequence). The CDR3 sequence is 13 residues long. V lost 4 bases, J lost 7 bases, and 14 bases lay in between. CDR3 in DNA: TGTGCCAGCAGCTCCGGACCCGGGCCGGAGCAGTACTTC. It translates to CASSSGPGPEQYF.